This T cell receptor (beta chain) was found in a study of T cells after posttransplantation cyclophosphamide. Assay used: immunoSEQ multiplex PCR; TCRdb lists only in-frame clones, some missing. The sample consists of approximately 3,300 clones, around 95% of them appearing once. Sequenced: naive CD8+ T cells sorted from PBMCs. The sequence derives from a woman aged 50 to 60 in good health and a related stem cell transplant donor.

CDR3: CSVERDRGGSSYEQYF. The CDR3 DNA follows: TGCAGCGTTGAAAGGGACAGGGGCGGTTCCAGCTACGAGCAGTACTTC. The V and J genes are TRBV29-1 and TRBJ2-7, with 10 nucleotides matching TRBD1. From germline, CDR1 is SQVTM and CDR2 ANQGSEA. The ends lost 2 bases at V and 3 bases at J; junction bases unmatched: 10. This CDR3 has 16 residues.